This passage covers 29 T cell receptor beta chains from one sample sequenced in a study of persistence of HIV-infected CD4 T cells. This was the immunoSEQ version 4 assay in survey mode. Using immunoSEQ multiplex PCR, the repertoire was profiled, and TCRdb retains in-frame clones only, with some absent. The sample includes under 20,000 clones, 65% of them seen just once. For these TCRs, the target antigens are not known. Lysates of CMV-infected fibroblasts at around 10 ug/mL stimulated these cells. Responding CD4+ T cells were sorted by upregulation of both CD40 ligand and CD69. The sequencing used CD4+ T cells sorted from PBMCs after roughly 18-hour stimulation, collected from a patient who received antiretroviral therapy. These receptors all come from an adult woman with HIV who was CMV-seropositive.

The chain is built from TRBV5-4 and TRBJ1-4; D remains ambiguous. Trimming stripped 4 bases from V and 3 bases from J, with 10 bases between. The germline CDR1 and CDR2 sequences are SGHNT and YYREEE (reference sequence). The CDR3 loop spans 14 amino acids. The CDR3 DNA reads TGTGCCAGCAGCAAGGGAGGTGCTAATGAAAAACTGTTTTTT. It yields the protein CASSKGGANEKLFF.

This clone was seen only once. V usage is TRBV6-1 and J usage is TRBJ2-7, with 11 nucleotides matching TRBD2. Germline V lookup: CDR1 MNHNS, CDR2 SASEGT. The ends lost 4 bases at V and 0 bases at J; junction bases unmatched: 14. This CDR3 has 19 residues. CDR3 residues: CASSAASGTSGPDSYEQYF. The CDR3, as DNA: TGTGCCAGCAGTGCCGCTTCCGGGACTAGCGGACCCGACTCCTACGAGCAGTACTTC.

This clone was observed a handful of times. The V and J genes are TRBV5-4 and TRBJ2-3; TRBD2 is a possible D gene (7 bases). From germline, CDR1 is SGHNT and CDR2 YYREEE (reference sequence). V lost 2 bases and J lost 4, with 11 bases in between. The CDR3 runs 14 residues. CDR3 in amino acids: CASSLGGGADTQYF. The CDR3 coding sequence is TGTGCCAGCAGCTTAGGGGGGGGAGCAGATACGCAGTATTTT.

The chain recombines TRBV7-9 with TRBJ2-7; TRBD1 agrees at 10 bases. Trimming removed 5 bases from V and 5 bases from J; junction bases left unmatched: 9. This CDR3 comprises 15 residues. Germline CDR1 SEHNR, CDR2 FQNEAQ (reference sequence). In DNA form, the CDR3 reads TGTGCCAGCAGCCCAGGGGGACAGGGGTATGACGAGCAGTACGTC. Translation: CASSPGGQGYDEQYV.

This clone came up a few times. This rearrangement joins TRBV5-1 to TRBJ1-5; no definite D call. This CDR3 region has 13 residues. Deletions cut 0 bases from V and 1 base from J, with 2 bases between. The germline V gene has CDR1 SGHRS and CDR2 YFSETQ. In nucleotides, the CDR3 is TGCGCCAGCAGCTTGGAAAGCAATCAGCCCCAGCATTTT. Amino acid sequence: CASSLESNQPQHF.

This chain uses TRBV6-5 with TRBJ2-3; 12 nucleotides match TRBD2. CDR1 and CDR2 (germline): MNHEY, SVGAGI. V was pared by 5 bases and J by 3 bases, with 3 bases of the junction left unmatched. CDR3 size: 15 residues. The chain's CDR3 is CASSLAGGPTDTQYF. In nucleotides, the CDR3 is TGTGCCAGCAGTCTAGCGGGGGGGCCGACAGATACGCAGTATTTT.

The chain is built from TRBV5-1 and TRBJ2-3; D may be TRBD1 (5 bases). The CDR3 sequence is 14 residues long. Germline V gene data show CDR1 as SGHRS and CDR2 as YFSETQ. The V end was cut by 5 bases, the J end by 0 bases, with 10 bases between. CDR3 sequence reads: CASSQQASTDTQYF. The CDR3 coding sequence is TGCGCCAGCAGTCAACAGGCAAGCACAGATACGCAGTATTTT.

J is TRBJ2-1 and V is TRBV5-5; D unclear. CDR1 is SGHKS, CDR2 YYEKEE, per germline (reference sequence). This CDR3 region has 16 residues. Deletions cut 0 bases from V and 0 bases from J, with 10 bases between. The CDR3 DNA is TGTGCCAGCAGCTTGGACCCCAGGCGCTCCTACAATGAGCAGTTCTTC. Translated, it gives CASSLDPRRSYNEQFF.

The chain has TRBV7-3 and TRBJ1-1, with a tentative D call TRBD1 (5 bases). CDR1 and CDR2 (germline): SGHTA, FQGTGA. V lost 5 bases to trimming and J lost 0 bases, with 16 bases between them. The CDR3 loop spans 16 amino acids. DNA of the CDR3: TGTGCCAGCAGCCCAGCCCCGGGACGGGTGAACACTGAAGCTTTCTTT. This translates into CASSPAPGRVNTEAFF.

The CDR3 here is CASSLEIGGQYSYEQYF. The CDR3 DNA reads TGCGCCAGCAGCTTGGAGATTGGGGGACAATACTCCTACGAGCAGTACTTC. The rearrangement links TRBV5-1 to TRBJ2-7; possible D gene TRBD1, 6 bases. This CDR3 region has 17 residues. V gave up 0 bases and J gave up 0 bases, with 16 bases separating them. Germline V gene data show CDR1 as SGHRS and CDR2 as YFSETQ.

There are a few counts of this clone. The rearrangement uses TRBV7-8 and TRBJ1-5; 10 bases are shared with TRBD1. Germline CDR1 reads SGHVS; CDR2 reads FQNEAQ. V was clipped by 5 bases and J by 5 bases; unmatched bases: 6. The length of the CDR3 is 15 residues. The CDR3 here is CASSRQGAQDQPQHF. Written as DNA, the CDR3 is TGTGCCAGCAGCCGACAGGGGGCGCAGGATCAGCCCCAGCATTTT.

The chain joins TRBV9 to TRBJ2-3; maybe TRBD2 (6 bases). V shed 3 bases and J shed 4 bases, with 15 bases lying between them. The CDR3 runs 15 residues. Germline values: CDR1 SGDLS, CDR2 YYNGEE. CDR3 in DNA: TGTGCCAGCAGCGCCCTACCGGGGGACCCAGATACGCAGTATTTT. It yields the protein CASSALPGDPDTQYF.

The CDR3 DNA follows: TGTGCCACCAGTGATTCCATCGGGGGGCGAGTGACCCAGTACTTC. It translates to CATSDSIGGRVTQYF. The V gene is TRBV24-1, the J gene TRBJ2-5; D might be TRBD2 (7 bases). Trimming left V 2 bases short and J 7 bases short, with 16 bases between. Germline CDR1 KGHDR, CDR2 SFDVKD. The CDR3 covers 15 residues.

The chain links TRBV29-1 to TRBJ1-4; D not certain. In germline, CDR1 is SQVTM, CDR2 ANQGSEA. CDR3 length equals 13 residues. The V and J ends lost 7 bases and 4 bases respectively, with 13 bases between them. CDR3 DNA: TGCAGCGCTGAGACGGAAAGTAATGAAAAACTGTTTTTT. Translated: CSAETESNEKLFF.

The genes are TRBV10-3 and TRBJ1-6; tentative D call: TRBD1 (5 bases). Germline V gene sequence: CDR1 ENHRY, CDR2 SYGVKD. V dropped 8 bases and J dropped 8 bases, with 10 bases sitting between them. The CDR3 spans 12 residues. CDR3: CAISGTDSPLHF. CDR3 sequence (DNA): TGTGCCATCTCAGGGACCGATTCACCCCTCCACTTT.

This chain connects TRBV5-1 to TRBJ1-6; possibly TRBD1 for D (5 bases). Trimming cost V 0 bases and J 8 bases, with 12 bases left between them. Germline V lookup: CDR1 SGHRS, CDR2 YFSETQ. The CDR3 is made up of 15 amino acids. CDR3 DNA: TGCGCCAGCAGCTTGGAGTCAGGGTACGATTCACCCCTCCACTTT. Its translation is CASSLESGYDSPLHF.

J is TRBJ1-2 and V is TRBV19; possible D gene TRBD1, 6 bases. The CDR3 totals 11 residues. Between the trimmed V and J ends, which lost 9 bases and 6 bases, there was a span of 11 bases. Germline values: CDR1 LNHDA, CDR2 SQIVND (reference sequence). CDR3 residues: CASGDTHGYTF. DNA of the CDR3: TGTGCCAGCGGGGACACCCATGGCTACACCTTC.

This clone was seen only a few times. The V and J genes are TRBV6-6 and TRBJ1-2, with 7 nucleotides matching TRBD1. Germline CDR1 is MNHNY and CDR2 is SVGAGI (reference sequence). This CDR3 spans 15 amino acids. V shed 7 bases and J 4 bases; nucleotides not matched to a gene: 12. CDR3 DNA: TGTGCCAGCACCAACGAGGGAGGGGGCATCTATGGCTACACCTTC. Encoded protein: CASTNEGGGIYGYTF.

The gene calls are TRBV9 and TRBJ1-2, with 7 positions matching TRBD1. Losses at the gene ends were 4 bases for V and 1 base for J; bases not matched to a gene: 7. Germline V CDR1 and CDR2: SGDLS, YYNGEE. CDR3 length: 15 amino acids. CDR3 region: CASSTPSGGNYGYTF. The DNA of the CDR3 is TGTGCCAGCAGCACCCCCTCAGGGGGTAACTATGGCTACACCTTC.

The rearrangement joins TRBV19 to TRBJ2-1; 10 bases match TRBD2. Germline values: CDR1 LNHDA, CDR2 SQIVND (reference sequence). The CDR3 totals 15 residues. Unmatched junction bases numbered 6, after V lost 7 bases and J lost 3 bases. CDR3 region: CASTPIAGGYNEQFF. In DNA, the CDR3 is TGTGCCAGTACCCCTATAGCGGGGGGCTACAATGAGCAGTTCTTC.

This clone appeared a single time. The chain couples TRBV30 to TRBJ1-6, with TRBD1 identical over 8 bases. The trim removed 8 bases at V and 9 bases at J, leaving 6 bases unmatched. Per germline, CDR1 GTSNPN and CDR2 SVGIG (reference sequence). The CDR3 spans 12 residues. CDR3 sequence: CATTGGASPLHF. The CDR3 region has the DNA TGTGCCACCACAGGGGGAGCTTCACCCCTCCACTTT.

This clone has a handful of counts. The chain couples TRBV19 to TRBJ1-6; D possibly corresponds to TRBD1 (6 bases). Germline assignment: CDR1 LNHDA and CDR2 SQIVND (reference sequence). The CDR3 contains 14 residues. With 10 bases removed from V and 7 bases from J, the gap between germline ends came to 17 bases. This chain's CDR3 is CATNNRVGNSPLHF. CDR3 nucleotide sequence: TGTGCCACCAACAACAGGGTGGGGAATTCACCCCTCCACTTT. The full variable domain, its missing parts supplied by reference TRBV19 and TRBJ1-6, is DGGITQSPKYLFRKEGQNVTLSCEQNLNHDAMYWYRQDPGQGLRLIYYSQIVNDFQKGDIAEGYSVSREKKESFPLTVTSAQKNPTAFYLCATNNRVGNSPLHFGNGTRLTVT.

In DNA, the CDR3 is TGTGCCAGCAGCCCGGCAGCGGGGGGCTATGAGCAGTTCTTC. This gives the protein CASSPAAGGYEQFF. The V and J genes are TRBV3-1 (or the pseudogene TRBV3-2) and TRBJ2-1; TRBD2 matches 9 bases. The V and J ends lost 4 bases and 8 bases, in that order; junction bases with no gene match: 6. The CDR3 is 14 residues long. Germline-derived CDR1 and CDR2 are LGHDT and YNNKEL (reference sequence).

The V gene is TRBV7-3, the J gene TRBJ2-1, with a weak D call TRBD2 (6 bases). Trimming removed 5 bases at V and 4 bases at J, with 21 bases between. This CDR3 has 17 residues. Germline V CDR1 and CDR2: SGHTA, FQGTGA. CDR3 sequence: CASSPNGGRGTYNEQFF. The CDR3 nucleotides are TGTGCCAGCAGCCCCAACGGGGGACGGGGCACATACAATGAGCAGTTCTTC.

This clone was recorded only once. This chain connects TRBV6-5 to TRBJ1-2; maybe TRBD1 (6 bases). CDR3 length: 15 amino acids. The V end was cut by 2 bases, the J end by 6 bases, with 16 bases between. CDR1 and CDR2 from the germline V gene are MNHEY and SVGAGI. The chain's CDR3 is CASSYQGPGADGYTF. The CDR3, as DNA: TGTGCCAGCAGTTACCAGGGCCCAGGGGCTGATGGCTACACCTTC.

V usage is TRBV18 and J usage is TRBJ1-5; 7 bases fit TRBD1. CDR3 length: 13 residues. V shed 5 bases, J shed 4 bases, and the junction held 2 bases outside the gene matches. Germline CDR1 is KGHSH and CDR2 is LQKENI. The DNA for the CDR3 is TGTGCCAGCTCATCGGACAGGAATCAGCCCCAGCATTTT. Translated, it gives CASSSDRNQPQHF.

The chain carries TRBV19 and TRBJ2-2; the D is unclear. V was clipped by 6 bases and J by 6 bases, with 17 bases between them. This CDR3 spans 15 amino acids. The germline gives CDR1 LNHDA, CDR2 SQIVND (reference sequence). CDR3 loop: CASSTRVRAAGELFF. CDR3 DNA sequence: TGTGCCAGTAGCACAAGGGTTAGGGCAGCCGGGGAGCTGTTTTTT. Supplemented by reference TRBV19 and TRBJ2-2, the full variable domain reads DGGITQSPKYLFRKEGQNVTLSCEQNLNHDAMYWYRQDPGQGLRLIYYSQIVNDFQKGDIAEGYSVSREKKESFPLTVTSAQKNPTAFYLCASSTRVRAAGELFFGEGSRLTVL.

J is TRBJ2-7 and V is TRBV19, with 8 bases matching TRBD1. This CDR3 is 13 amino acids long. The germline V gene encodes CDR1 LNHDA and CDR2 SQIVND (reference sequence). Germline trimming cut 5 bases from V and 6 bases from J; bases unmatched to any gene: 6. The CDR3 region is CASSARDRSEQYF. The DNA for the CDR3 is TGTGCCAGTAGTGCAAGGGACAGGAGCGAGCAGTACTTC.

V and J are TRBV19 and TRBJ2-1; 12 positions agree with TRBD2. V dropped 10 bases and J dropped 8; count of bases not matched to a gene: 15. The CDR3 length is 16 residues. Germline V CDR1 and CDR2: LNHDA, SQIVND (reference sequence). The chain's CDR3 is CATRGSGLAGRYEQFF. The CDR3, as DNA: TGTGCCACTAGGGGCTCGGGACTAGCGGGTAGGTATGAGCAGTTCTTC. Using reference TRBV19 and TRBJ2-1 for the parts outside the CDR3, the full variable domain is DGGITQSPKYLFRKEGQNVTLSCEQNLNHDAMYWYRQDPGQGLRLIYYSQIVNDFQKGDIAEGYSVSREKKESFPLTVTSAQKNPTAFYLCATRGSGLAGRYEQFFGPGTRLTVL.